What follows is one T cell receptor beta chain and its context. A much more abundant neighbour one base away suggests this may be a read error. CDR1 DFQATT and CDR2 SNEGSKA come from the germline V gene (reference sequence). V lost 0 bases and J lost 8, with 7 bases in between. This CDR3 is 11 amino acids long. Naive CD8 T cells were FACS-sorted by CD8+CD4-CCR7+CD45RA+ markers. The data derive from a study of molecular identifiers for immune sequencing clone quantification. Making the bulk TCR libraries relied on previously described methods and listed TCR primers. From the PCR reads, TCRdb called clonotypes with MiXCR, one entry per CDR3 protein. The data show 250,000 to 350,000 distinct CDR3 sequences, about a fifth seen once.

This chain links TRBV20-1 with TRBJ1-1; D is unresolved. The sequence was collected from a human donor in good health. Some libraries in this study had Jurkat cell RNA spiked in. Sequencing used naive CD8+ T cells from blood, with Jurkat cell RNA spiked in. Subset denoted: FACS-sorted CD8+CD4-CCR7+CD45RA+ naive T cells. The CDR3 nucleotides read TGCAGTGCTAGAGATCAGGAAGAAGCTTTCTTT. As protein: CSARDQEEAFF.